These T cell receptor beta chains were read from a single sample in a study of T cells in Graves' hyperthyroidism and ophthalmopathy. TCRdb used MiXCR to reprocess the multiplex PCR reads, holding one entry per CDR3 protein. The repertoire holds under 350,000 distinct CDR3 sequences, about 20% seen once, with approximately 54% in the top ten. The sequencing input was blood. These receptors originate from a woman between 50 and 59 years old with Graves' hyperthyroidism. Each CDR3 is given with its conserved first and last residue. A D gene is named only where the DNA matches it firmly. Size is stated for part of the rows, as once, few or many counts, or as a class when the clone is expanded.

clone_size d_call j_call v_call cdr3_nt cdr3_aa
- TRBD2 TRBJ2-3 TRBV15 TGTGCCACCAGCAGAGATACCCTAGCGGGGGCTGAGTCAGATACGCAGTATTTT CATSRDTLAGAESDTQYF
many TRBD2 TRBJ2-7 TRBV20-1 TGCAGTGCTAGGGGGGACGGGGGGTCCTACGAGCAGTACTTC CSARGDGGSYEQYF
many TRBD2 TRBJ2-3 TRBV28 TGTGCCAGCAGTTTCGGGGGGGGTAGCACAGATACGCAGTATTTT CASSFGGGSTDTQYF
many - TRBJ2-7 TRBV11-3 TGTGCCAGCAGCAGCGGGCCCGGGGACGAGCAGTACTTC CASSSGPGDEQYF
few - TRBJ1-1 TRBV7-7 TGTGCTAGCAGCCGAAACAGGGACTCTGAAGCTTTCTTT CASSRNRDSEAFF
many TRBD1 TRBJ1-1 TRBV7-3 TGTGCCAGCAGCGCGACAGGGAGTAGTGAAGCTTTCTTT CASSATGSSEAFF
many TRBD2 TRBJ2-1 TRBV20-1 TGCAGTGCTAAGCGGGGGAGCTCCTACAATGAGCAGTTCTTC CSAKRGSSYNEQFF
- TRBD1 TRBJ1-4 TRBV29-1 TGCAGCGTGCAGGGGGCCGATGATGAAAAACTGTTTTTT CSVQGADDEKLFF
many - TRBJ2-5 TRBV27 TGTGCCAGCAGTTCGGCTTACGGCGGGCCCCGGGAGACCCAGTACTTC CASSSAYGGPRETQYF
- - TRBJ2-1 TRBV25-1 TGTGCCAGCAGTGACGGTTTCAATGAGCAGTTCTTC CASSDGFNEQFF
- - TRBJ2-5 TRBV7-2 TGTGCCAGCAGCAAGACGCCGGGCCACAATCTGGGGACCCAGTACTTC CASSKTPGHNLGTQYF
- TRBD2 TRBJ2-7 TRBV11-2 TGTGCCAGCAGCTTAGGAGCGGGAGTGGCCTACGAGCAATACTTC CASSLGAGVAYEQYF
- - TRBJ1-2 TRBV4-1 TGCGCCAGCAGCCAAAACGACGGTAACTATGGCTACACCTTC CASSQNDGNYGYTF
many - TRBJ1-1 TRBV12-3/TRBV12-4 TGTGCCAGCAGACTACAGGGAGACACTGAAGCTTTCTTT CASRLQGDTEAFF
- TRBD2 TRBJ2-2 TRBV10-3 TGTGCCATCAGTGGGGGGACTAGCGGATACCAACCGCCCGGGGAGCTGTTTTTT CAISGGTSGYQPPGELFF
- TRBD2 TRBJ2-1 TRBV6-2/TRBV6-3 TGTGCCAGCAGCAGCGGGGGGCCCTACAATGAGCAGTTCTTC CASSSGGPYNEQFF
few - TRBJ2-1 TRBV9 TGTGCCAGCAGCGTAGCTACGTCCAATGAGCAGTTCTTC CASSVATSNEQFF
many - TRBJ1-2 TRBV5-1 TGCGCCAGACCTATTGGAGGGACCTATGGCTACACCTTC CARPIGGTYGYTF
few - TRBJ2-7 TRBV29-1 TGCAGCGTTGGACAGGACTACGAGCAGTACTTC CSVGQDYEQYF
few TRBD2 TRBJ2-5 TRBV7-6 TGTGCCAGCAGCCCGGGACTAGCGGGGGATCTCCAGACCCAGTACTTC CASSPGLAGDLQTQYF
few TRBD1 TRBJ2-1 TRBV7-2 TGTGCCAGCAGCTTCTCCGGGACAGGGGTTGAGCAGTTCTTC CASSFSGTGVEQFF
- TRBD2 TRBJ2-3 TRBV7-2 TGTGCCAGCAGACGTAGACTAGCGGGACGAGGGGATACGCAGTATTTT CASRRRLAGRGDTQYF
few TRBD2 TRBJ2-2 TRBV11-2 TGTGCCAGCAGCTCCCTAGCGGGCGCGAACACCGGGGAGCTGTTTTTT CASSSLAGANTGELFF
- TRBD2 TRBJ2-1 TRBV20-1 TGCAGTGCTTTCCTTCCTAGCGGGAGGGCCTCCAGGGATGAGCAGTTCTTC CSAFLPSGRASRDEQFF
- - TRBJ2-3 TRBV28 TGTGCCAGCAGTGAAAACACAGATACGCAGTATTTT CASSENTDTQYF
many - TRBJ2-2 TRBV7-8 TGTGCCAGCAGCTTAATTTCCGGGGAGCTGTTTTTT CASSLISGELFF
- - TRBJ2-5 TRBV28 TGTGCCAGCAGTTGGTCAGGTGAAGAGACCCAGTACTTC CASSWSGEETQYF
many - TRBJ2-7 TRBV3-1 TGTGCCAGCAGCCAAGGACAGAGAGAAATCTCCTACGAGCAGTACTTC CASSQGQREISYEQYF
few TRBD2 TRBJ2-3 TRBV4-2 TGTGCCAGCAGCCCTCTAATAGCGGGGTACACAGATACGCAGTATTTT CASSPLIAGYTDTQYF
- - TRBJ2-1 TRBV20-1 TGCAGTGCTGCCTCGGCGGGACGCCCGAACAATGAGCAGTTCTTC CSAASAGRPNNEQFF
few - TRBJ2-3 TRBV2 TGTGCCAGCAGTGGGGGCCGAGGTGCAGATACGCAGTATTTT CASSGGRGADTQYF
many - TRBJ2-5 TRBV7-3 TGTGCCAGCAGCTTGTCAGGGGCCCAAGAGACCCAGTACTTC CASSLSGAQETQYF
few - TRBJ1-5 TRBV5-6 TGTGCCAGCAGCATTGGAACACCATATAGCAATCAGCCCCAGCATTTT CASSIGTPYSNQPQHF
many - TRBJ1-5 TRBV12-3/TRBV12-4 TGTGCCAGCAGTTGGCGACGATCTAGCAATCAGCCCCAGCATTTT CASSWRRSSNQPQHF
- - TRBJ2-1 TRBV10-1 TGCGCCAGCAGTGAGGGCGGGGAGTACAATGAGCAGTTCTTC CASSEGGEYNEQFF
- - TRBJ2-3 TRBV7-9 TGTGCCAGCAGCTTAGAGTCGGAGGGGAGTTATTTT CASSLESEGSYF
few - TRBJ2-1 TRBV7-9 TGTGCCAGCGAGGGCCTCTCCTACAATGAGCAGTTCTTC CASEGLSYNEQFF